The clone carrying this T cell receptor (beta chain) was picked up many times. Its specificity is unknown. This entry belongs to a study of neurological immune-mediated disorders. Study-level points and caveats: For the multiple sclerosis repertoire cluster, an association with any clinical or MRI feature was absent. When the repertoires were sorted by phylogenetic grouping, those of 18 of 34 multiple sclerosis patients ended up in one related-CDR3 cluster, a possible signature.

One entry per CDR3 protein results from TCRdb running MiXCR on the 5' RACE reads. Found here are about 66,000 distinct CDR3 sequences, less than 4% of them singletons; the top ten hold roughly 1.4%. The CDR3 runs to 12 residues. Trimming cost V 5 bases and J 5 bases, with 9 bases left between them. Sequenced: PBMCs. The clonotype comes from a man aged 25 to 40 with multiple sclerosis. This chain joins TRBV12-3 or TRBV12-4 and TRBJ1-1; D ambiguous. The CDR3 is CASSRLRTEAFF. The DNA of the CDR3 is TGTGCCAGCAGTCGTCTGAGGACTGAAGCTTTCTTT.